The clone carrying this T cell receptor (beta chain) was counted once. Its antigen is still unknown. The record originates from a study of cytomegalovirus exposure and HLA in healthy donors. Whole-study context: The 110 or so validation repertoires used a platform that matched the one used for the 550 to 800 first-cohort repertoires, as a later analysis reported. Whole-study results and caveats: Subsequent analysis found a tendency for first-cohort TCR clusters to co-occur within the 90 to 150 validation repertoires. The authors listed 150 to 200 TCR beta chains as cytomegalovirus-associated.

The donors were part of the roughly 120-subject validation cohort, which stood apart from the approximately 670-subject first cohort. Profiling relied on immunoSEQ multiplex PCR, and the TCRdb table lists in-frame clones only, not all of them. The profile shows 90,000 to 150,000 clones, approximately 87% of them singletons. The CDR3 is made up of 16 amino acids. Germline CDR1 reads MGHRA; CDR2 reads YSYEKL. The V gene lost 2 bases and the J gene lost 5 bases, with 18 bases spanning the gap. The specimen was PBMCs. This chain uses TRBV4-1 with TRBJ2-5; D may be TRBD1 (6 bases). This clonotype was sampled from a woman younger than 30 in good health and CMV-seropositive. CDR3 nucleotides: TGCGCCAGCAGCCAATTGAAGGTACAGGGCTATGAGACCCAGTACTTC. Its translation: CASSQLKVQGYETQYF.